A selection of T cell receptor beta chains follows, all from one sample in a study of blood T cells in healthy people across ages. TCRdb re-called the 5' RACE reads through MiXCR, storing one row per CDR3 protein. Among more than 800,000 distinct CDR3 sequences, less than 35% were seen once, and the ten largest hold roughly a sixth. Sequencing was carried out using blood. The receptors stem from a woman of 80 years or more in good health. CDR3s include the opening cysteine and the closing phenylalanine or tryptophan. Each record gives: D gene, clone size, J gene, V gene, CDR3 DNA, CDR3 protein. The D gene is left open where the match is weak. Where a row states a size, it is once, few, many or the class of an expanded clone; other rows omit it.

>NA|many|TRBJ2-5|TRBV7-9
TGTGCCAGCAGCCTCTTTGGGTCACAAGAGACCCAGTACTTC
CASSLFGSQETQYF
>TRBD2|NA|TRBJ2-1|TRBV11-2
TGTGCCAGCAGCTCCGCGCTAGCGGACTCCTACAATGAGCAGTTCTTC
CASSSALADSYNEQFF
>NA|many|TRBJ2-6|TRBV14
TGTGCCAGCAGCGAGTACAGGGCGTCTGGGGCCAACGTCCTGACTTTC
CASSEYRASGANVLTF
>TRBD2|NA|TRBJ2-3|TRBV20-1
TGCAGTGCAGCCTGGCCTAGCGGGGTGCGGAATACGCAGTATTTT
CSAAWPSGVRNTQYF
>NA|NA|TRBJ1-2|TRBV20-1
TGCAGTGCGACACCTACTCAGGGGTTCTCTCGGTATGGCTACACCTTC
CSATPTQGFSRYGYTF
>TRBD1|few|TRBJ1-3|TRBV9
TGTGCCAGCAGCGTAGGGACAGGGGACTCGCTGGGGGACACCATATATTTT
CASSVGTGDSLGDTIYF
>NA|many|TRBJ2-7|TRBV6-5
TGTGCCAGCACCAAGGGGGGGGCCTCCTACGAGCAGTACTTC
CASTKGGASYEQYF
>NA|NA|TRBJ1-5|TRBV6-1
TGTGCCGGCAAATCCCTCGGGGATGGCAATCAGCCCCAGCATTTT
CAGKSLGDGNQPQHF
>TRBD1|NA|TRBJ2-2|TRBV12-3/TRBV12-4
TGTGCCAGCAGGTTGAGGGGGCACACCGGGGAGCTGTTTTTT
CASRLRGHTGELFF
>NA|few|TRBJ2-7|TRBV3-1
TGTGCCAGCAGCCACATGTCCTACGAGCAGTACTTC
CASSHMSYEQYF
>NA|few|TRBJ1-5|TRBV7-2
TGTGCCAGCAGCCCAGGACATCAAATTGGCAATCAGCCCCAGCATTTT
CASSPGHQIGNQPQHF
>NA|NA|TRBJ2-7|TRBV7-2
TGTGCCAGCAGCTTCGAGACTATTAGGGAGCAGTACTTC
CASSFETIREQYF
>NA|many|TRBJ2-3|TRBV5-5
TGTGCCAGCAGCTTGTTCAGTCGGGGGGCTAGCACAGATACGCAGTATTTT
CASSLFSRGASTDTQYF
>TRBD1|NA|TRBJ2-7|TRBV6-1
TGTGCCAGCAGAGACAGGGTTAGGGTTGGCGAGCAGTACTTC
CASRDRVRVGEQYF
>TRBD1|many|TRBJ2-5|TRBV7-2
TGTGCCAGCAGCCTACAACAGGGGGCCAAAGAGACCCAGTACTTC
CASSLQQGAKETQYF
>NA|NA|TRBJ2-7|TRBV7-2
TGTGCCAGCAGTTCGCAGGGTTCAGGCTACGAGCAGTACTTC
CASSSQGSGYEQYF
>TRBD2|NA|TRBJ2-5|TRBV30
TGTGCCTGGAGTGTACTCTCGGGAGGGAGGGGGTACTTC
CAWSVLSGGRGYF